The clone carrying this T cell receptor beta chain turned up a few times. The entry originates in a study of T cell responses to AZD1222 COVID-19 vaccine. Assay: immunoSEQ multiplex PCR; the TCRdb copy retains only in-frame clones and omits some. The sample comprises just under 75,000 clones, about three quarters of which are singletons, and 47% rests with the top ten. Sequencing used peripheral blood, obtained 28 days after the second AZD1222 dose. The sequence derives from an adult who received the AZD1222 COVID-19 vaccine.

CDR3 loop: CASSYSQQGRNIQYF. Here the CDR3 DNA reads TGTGCCAGCAGTTATAGTCAGCAGGGTCGGAACATTCAGTACTTC. This sequence joins TRBV6-6 and TRBJ2-4; D possibly corresponds to TRBD1 (5 bases). Trimming pared 3 bases from V and 7 bases from J, leaving 16 bases between. The CDR3 is made up of 15 amino acids. Germline V gives CDR1 MNHNY, CDR2 SVGAGI (reference sequence).